This T cell receptor beta chain originates from a study of blood T cell repertoires in COVID-19. Study at large: T cells, B-cell-depleted T cells, or PBMCs provided the cDNA or gDNA that served as material.

Generated by immunoSEQ multiplex PCR, the TCRdb table keeps only in-frame clones and is missing some. The sample records 250,000 to 300,000 clones, approximately 92% being singletons. Among Cohort 3 donors, those recovered had two negative PCRs, clearance, or symptom resolution. The specimen was PBMCs or T cells enriched from blood (not recorded which). The TCR was taken from a woman aged 25 to 39 who had recovered from COVID-19.

This chain's CDR3 is CSASGLLAGVSDTQYF. DNA for the CDR3: TGCAGTGCTAGTGGGCTACTAGCGGGAGTATCAGATACGCAGTATTTT. This rearrangement joins TRBV20-1 to TRBJ2-3, with 11 bases identical to TRBD2. In germline, CDR1 is DFQATT, CDR2 SNEGSKA (reference sequence). With 3 bases clipped from V and 4 bases from J, the junction kept 9 bases outside the gene matches. The CDR3 has 16 residues.